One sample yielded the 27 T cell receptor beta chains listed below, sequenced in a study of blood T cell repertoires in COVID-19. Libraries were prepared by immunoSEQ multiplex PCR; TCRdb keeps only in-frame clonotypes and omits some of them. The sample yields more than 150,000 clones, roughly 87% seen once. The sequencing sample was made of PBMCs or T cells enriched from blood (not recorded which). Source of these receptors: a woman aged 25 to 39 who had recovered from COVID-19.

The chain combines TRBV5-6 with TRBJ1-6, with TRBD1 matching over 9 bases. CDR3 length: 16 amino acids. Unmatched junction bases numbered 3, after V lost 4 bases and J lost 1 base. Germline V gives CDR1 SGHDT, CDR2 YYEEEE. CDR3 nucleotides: TGTGCCAGCAGCGAGGGGACAGGGTCCTATAATTCACCCCTCCACTTT. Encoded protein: CASSEGTGSYNSPLHF.

CDR3 amino acids: CASSLGVGTGYNEQFF. DNA for the CDR3: TGTGCCAGCAGCTTAGGAGTTGGGACAGGGTACAATGAGCAGTTCTTC. The chain recombines TRBV7-7 with TRBJ2-1; 9 positions agree with TRBD1. The CDR3 runs to 16 residues. V lost 1 base, J lost 4 bases, and 5 bases stayed unmatched. Germline CDR1 and CDR2: SSHAT and FNYEAQ (reference sequence).

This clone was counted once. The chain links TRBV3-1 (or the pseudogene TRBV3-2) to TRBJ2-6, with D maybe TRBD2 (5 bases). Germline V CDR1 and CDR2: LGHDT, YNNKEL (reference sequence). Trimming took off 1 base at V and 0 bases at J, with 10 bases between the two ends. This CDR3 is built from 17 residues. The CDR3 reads CASSQGAGDSGANVLTF. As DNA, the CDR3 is TGTGCCAGCAGCCAAGGCGCGGGCGACTCTGGGGCCAACGTCCTGACTTTC.

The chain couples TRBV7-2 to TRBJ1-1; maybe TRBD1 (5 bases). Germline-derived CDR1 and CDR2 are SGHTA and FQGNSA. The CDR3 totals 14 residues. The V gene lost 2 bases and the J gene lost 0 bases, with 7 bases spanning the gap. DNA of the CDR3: TGTGCCAGCAGCTTACCGACAGTGAACACTGAAGCTTTCTTT. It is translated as CASSLPTVNTEAFF.

DNA of the CDR3: TGTGCCAGCAGTCCAGCGACTAATGAAAAACTGTTTTTT. It codes for CASSPATNEKLFF. J is TRBJ1-4 and V is TRBV12-3 or TRBV12-4; D ambiguous. V was clipped by 5 bases and J by 2 bases, with 6 bases between them. This CDR3 region has 13 residues.

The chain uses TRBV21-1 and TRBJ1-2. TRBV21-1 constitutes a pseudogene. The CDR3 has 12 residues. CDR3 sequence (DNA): TGTGCCAGCAGCAAAGCAGCCTATGGCTACACCTTC. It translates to CASSKAAYGYTF.

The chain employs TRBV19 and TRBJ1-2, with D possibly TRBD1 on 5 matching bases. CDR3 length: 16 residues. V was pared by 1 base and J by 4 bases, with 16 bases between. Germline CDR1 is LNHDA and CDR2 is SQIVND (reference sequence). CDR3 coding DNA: TGTGCCAGTAGTATAGTGTTTGGGGGGTCCCTCTATGGCTACACCTTC. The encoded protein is CASSIVFGGSLYGYTF.

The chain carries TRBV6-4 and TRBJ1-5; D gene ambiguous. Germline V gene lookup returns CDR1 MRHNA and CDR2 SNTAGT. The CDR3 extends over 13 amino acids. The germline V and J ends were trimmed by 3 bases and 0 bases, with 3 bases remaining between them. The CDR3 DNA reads TGTGCCAGCAGTGATATTAGCAATCAGCCCCAGCATTTT. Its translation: CASSDISNQPQHF.

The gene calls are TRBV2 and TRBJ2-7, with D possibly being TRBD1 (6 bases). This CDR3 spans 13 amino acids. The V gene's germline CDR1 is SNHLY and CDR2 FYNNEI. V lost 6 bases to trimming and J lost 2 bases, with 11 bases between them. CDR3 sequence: CASSSTGTYEQYF. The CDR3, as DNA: TGTGCCAGCAGCTCGACAGGTACCTACGAGCAGTACTTC. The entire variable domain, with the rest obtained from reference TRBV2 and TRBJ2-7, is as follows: EPEVTQTPSHQVTQMGQEVILRCVPISNHLYFYWYRQILGQKVEFLVSFYNNEISEKSEIFDDQFSVERPDGSNFTLKIRSTKLEDSAMYFCASSSTGTYEQYFGPGTRLTVT.

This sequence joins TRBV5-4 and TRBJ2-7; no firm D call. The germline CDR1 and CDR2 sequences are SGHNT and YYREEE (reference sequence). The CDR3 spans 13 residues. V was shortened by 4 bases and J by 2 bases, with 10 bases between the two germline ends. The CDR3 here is CASSQTRTYEQYF. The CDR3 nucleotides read TGTGCCAGCAGCCAGACACGGACCTACGAGCAGTACTTC.

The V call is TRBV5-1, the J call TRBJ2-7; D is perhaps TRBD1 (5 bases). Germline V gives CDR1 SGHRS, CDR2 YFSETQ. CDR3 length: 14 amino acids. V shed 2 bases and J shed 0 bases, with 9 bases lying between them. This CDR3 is CASSLNRISYEQYF. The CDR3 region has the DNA TGCGCCAGCAGCTTAAACAGGATCTCCTACGAGCAGTACTTC.

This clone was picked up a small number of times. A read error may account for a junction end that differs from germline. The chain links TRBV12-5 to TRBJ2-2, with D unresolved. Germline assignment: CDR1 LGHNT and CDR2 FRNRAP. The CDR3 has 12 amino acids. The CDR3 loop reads CASGLVVGELFF. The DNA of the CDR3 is TGTGCTAGTGGTCTGGTCGTGGGGGAGCTGTTTTTT. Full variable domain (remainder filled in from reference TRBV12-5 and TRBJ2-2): DARVTQTPRHKVTEMGQEVTMRCQPILGHNTVFWYRQTMMQGLELLAYFRNRAPLDDSGMPKDRFSAEMPDATLATLKIQPSEPRDSAVYFCASGLVVGELFFGEGSRLTVL.

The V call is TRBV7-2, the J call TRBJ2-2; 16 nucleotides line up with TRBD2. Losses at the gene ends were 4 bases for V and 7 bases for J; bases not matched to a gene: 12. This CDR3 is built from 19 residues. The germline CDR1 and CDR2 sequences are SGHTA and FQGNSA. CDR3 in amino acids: CASSSGLAGGPWLGGELFF. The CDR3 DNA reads TGTGCCAGCAGCTCGGGACTAGCGGGAGGGCCATGGCTCGGCGGGGAGCTGTTTTTT.

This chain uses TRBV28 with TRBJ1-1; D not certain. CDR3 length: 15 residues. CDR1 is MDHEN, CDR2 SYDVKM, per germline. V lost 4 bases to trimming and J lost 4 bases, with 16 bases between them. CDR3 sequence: CASSSNGIWSTEAFF. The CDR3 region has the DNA TGTGCCAGCAGTTCGAACGGGATTTGGAGCACTGAAGCTTTCTTT. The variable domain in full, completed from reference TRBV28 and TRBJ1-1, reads DVKVTQSSRYLVKRTGEKVFLECVQDMDHENMFWYRQDPGLGLRLIYFSYDVKMKEKGDIPEGYSVSREKKERFSLILESASTNQTSMYLCASSSNGIWSTEAFFGQGTRLTVV.

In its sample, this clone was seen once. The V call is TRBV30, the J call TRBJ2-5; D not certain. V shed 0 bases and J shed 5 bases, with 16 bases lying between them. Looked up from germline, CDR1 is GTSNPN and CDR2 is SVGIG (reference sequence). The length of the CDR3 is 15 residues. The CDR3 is CAWSVGGLLGETQYF. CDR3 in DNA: TGTGCCTGGAGTGTAGGCGGCCTCCTTGGGGAGACCCAGTACTTC.

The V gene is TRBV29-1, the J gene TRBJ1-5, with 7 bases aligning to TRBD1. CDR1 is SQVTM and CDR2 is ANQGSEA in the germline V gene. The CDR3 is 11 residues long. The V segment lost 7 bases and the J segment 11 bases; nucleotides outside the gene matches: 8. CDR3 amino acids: CSALQGLAQHF. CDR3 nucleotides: TGCAGCGCGTTACAGGGGTTGGCCCAGCATTTT.

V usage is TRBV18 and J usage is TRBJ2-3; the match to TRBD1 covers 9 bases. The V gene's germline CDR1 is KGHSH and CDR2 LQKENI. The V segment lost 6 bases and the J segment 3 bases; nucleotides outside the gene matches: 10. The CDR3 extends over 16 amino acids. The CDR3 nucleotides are TGTGCCAGCTCCCCTAACAGGGGGCGCGTAACAGATACGCAGTATTTT. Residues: CASSPNRGRVTDTQYF.

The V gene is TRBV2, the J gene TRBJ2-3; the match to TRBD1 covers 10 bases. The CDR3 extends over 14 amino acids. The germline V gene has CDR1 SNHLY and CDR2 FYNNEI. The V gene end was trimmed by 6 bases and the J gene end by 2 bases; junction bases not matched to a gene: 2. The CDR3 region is CASRGQGTTDTQYF. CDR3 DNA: TGTGCCAGCAGGGGACAGGGGACCACAGATACGCAGTATTTT.

The CDR3 region has the DNA TGTGCCAGCAGCATCGGTGGACTAGCGGGGGGGCCCGCTGAGCAGTACTTC. Residues: CASSIGGLAGGPAEQYF. The chain joins TRBV5-4 to TRBJ2-7; 15 positions match TRBD2. After removal of 4 bases from V and 7 bases from J, the junction contained 12 bases not matched to a gene. The CDR3 loop spans 17 amino acids. Germline loops: CDR1 SGHNT, CDR2 YYREEE (reference sequence).

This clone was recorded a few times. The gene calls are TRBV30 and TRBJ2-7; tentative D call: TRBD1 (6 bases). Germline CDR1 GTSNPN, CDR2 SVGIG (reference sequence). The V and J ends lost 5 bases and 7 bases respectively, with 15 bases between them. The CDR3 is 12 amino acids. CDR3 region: CAWGTGFREQYF. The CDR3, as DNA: TGTGCCTGGGGTACAGGGTTTCGGGAGCAGTACTTC.

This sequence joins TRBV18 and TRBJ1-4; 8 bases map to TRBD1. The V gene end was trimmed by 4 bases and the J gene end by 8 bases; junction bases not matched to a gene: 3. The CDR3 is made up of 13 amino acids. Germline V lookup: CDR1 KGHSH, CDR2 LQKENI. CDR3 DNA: TGTGCCAGCTCACAAGACAGGGGAGAAAAACTGTTTTTT. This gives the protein CASSQDRGEKLFF.

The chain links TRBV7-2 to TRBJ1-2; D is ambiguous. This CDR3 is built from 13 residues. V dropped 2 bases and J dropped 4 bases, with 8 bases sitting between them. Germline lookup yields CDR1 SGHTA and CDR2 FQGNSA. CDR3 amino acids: CASSLPFSYGYTF. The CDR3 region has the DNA TGTGCCAGCAGCTTACCCTTCTCCTATGGCTACACCTTC.

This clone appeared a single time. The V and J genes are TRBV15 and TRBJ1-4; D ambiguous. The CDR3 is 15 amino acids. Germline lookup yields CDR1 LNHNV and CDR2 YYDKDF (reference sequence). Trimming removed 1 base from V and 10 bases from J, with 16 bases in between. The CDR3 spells CATSRVGATIGKLFF. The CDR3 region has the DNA TGTGCCACCAGCAGAGTTGGAGCAACTATAGGAAAACTGTTTTTT.

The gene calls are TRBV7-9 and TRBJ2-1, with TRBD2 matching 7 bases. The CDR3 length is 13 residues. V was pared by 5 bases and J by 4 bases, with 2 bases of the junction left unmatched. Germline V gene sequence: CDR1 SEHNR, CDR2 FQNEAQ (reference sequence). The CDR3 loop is CASSASGYNEQFF. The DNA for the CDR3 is TGTGCCAGCAGCGCTAGCGGATACAATGAGCAGTTCTTC.

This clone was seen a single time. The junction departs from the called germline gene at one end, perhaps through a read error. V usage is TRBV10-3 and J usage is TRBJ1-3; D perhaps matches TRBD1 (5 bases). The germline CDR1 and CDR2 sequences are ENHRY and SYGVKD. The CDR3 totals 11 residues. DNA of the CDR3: TGTGCCCTCAGGGCGGCAAACACCATATATTTT. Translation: CALRAANTIYF.

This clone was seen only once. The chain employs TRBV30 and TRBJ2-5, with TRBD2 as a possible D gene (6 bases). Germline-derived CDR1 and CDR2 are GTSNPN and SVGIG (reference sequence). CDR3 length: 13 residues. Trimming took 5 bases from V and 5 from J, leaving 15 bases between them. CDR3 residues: CAWVGGTRETQYF. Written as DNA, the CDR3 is TGTGCCTGGGTAGGCGGGACCAGGGAGACCCAGTACTTC. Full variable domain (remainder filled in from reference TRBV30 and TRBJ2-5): SQTIHQWPATLVQPVGSPLSLECTVEGTSNPNLYWYRQAAGRGLQLLFYSVGIGQISSEVPQNLSASRPQDRQFILSSKKLLLSDSGFYLCAWVGGTRETQYFGPGTRLLVL.

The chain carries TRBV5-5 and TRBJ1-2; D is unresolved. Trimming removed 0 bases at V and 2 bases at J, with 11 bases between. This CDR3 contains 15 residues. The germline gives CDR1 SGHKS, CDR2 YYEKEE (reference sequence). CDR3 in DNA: TGTGCCAGCAGCTTGGCCCCGGGTGAGAACTATGGCTACACCTTC. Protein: CASSLAPGENYGYTF.